This TCR beta chain is from a study of CD8 T cells in Susac syndrome. Reverse transcription of roughly 0.5 to 1 ug RNA was performed with random hexamers. TCRdb used MiXCR to reprocess the immunoSEQ multiplex PCR reads, holding one entry per CDR3 protein. This sample yields over 95,000 distinct CDR3 sequences, of which about nine tenths are seen a single time; about 0.15% belongs to the top ten. Sequencing was carried out using CD4+ T cells from PBMCs. The TCR was taken from a human donor in good health.

CDR3 in amino acids: CASARDRARDTQYF. For the CDR3, the DNA is TGTGCCAGTGCGCGGGACAGGGCTAGGGATACGCAGTATTTT. The rearrangement uses TRBV19 and TRBJ2-3; 9 nucleotides agree with TRBD1. The CDR3 is made up of 14 amino acids. V lost 8 bases and J lost 6; bases outside the gene matches: 9. The V gene's germline CDR1 is LNHDA and CDR2 SQIVND (reference sequence).